These 14 T cell receptor beta chains came from one sample sequenced in a study of blood T cell repertoires in COVID-19. Generated by immunoSEQ multiplex PCR, the TCRdb table keeps only in-frame clones and is missing some. The sample has some 350,000 clones, more than 80% seen once; the top ten hold around 3%. The sample comprised peripheral blood. The source is a woman aged 25-40 years with COVID-19, enrolled during active disease.

The chain couples TRBV19 to TRBJ1-1; D might be TRBD1 (6 bases). CDR3 size: 17 residues. From germline, CDR1 is LNHDA and CDR2 SQIVND (reference sequence). With 7 bases removed from V and 4 bases from J, the gap between germline ends came to 25 bases. The CDR3 region has the DNA TGTGCCAGTACCCCGAGGGTCGGGGGGCCGGGAAGCACTGAAGCTTTCTTT. Amino acid sequence: CASTPRVGGPGSTEAFF. The variable domain in full, completed from reference TRBV19 and TRBJ1-1, reads DGGITQSPKYLFRKEGQNVTLSCEQNLNHDAMYWYRQDPGQGLRLIYYSQIVNDFQKGDIAEGYSVSREKKESFPLTVTSAQKNPTAFYLCASTPRVGGPGSTEAFFGQGTRLTVV.

This clone has just a few counts. The rearrangement uses TRBV5-8 and TRBJ1-2; no definite D call. The CDR3 has 13 residues. Germline CDR1 reads SGHTS; CDR2 reads YDEGEE. V gave up 4 bases and J gave up 4 bases, with 11 bases separating them. CDR3: CASSPGGRYGYTF. The CDR3 bases are TGTGCCAGCAGCCCGGGTGGTCGCTATGGCTACACCTTC. Combining the CDR3 with reference TRBV5-8 and TRBJ1-2 gives the whole variable domain EAGVTQSPTHLIKTRGQQATLRCSPISGHTSVYWYQQALGLGLQFLLWYDEGEERNRGNFPPRFSGRQFPNYSSELNVNALELEDSALYLCASSPGGRYGYTFGSGTRLTVV.

Of note for this clone: Other DNA variants within this sample encode the same CDR3. V gene TRBV5-4 combines with J gene TRBJ2-5; 7 bases map to TRBD1. The germline V gene has CDR1 SGHNT and CDR2 YYREEE (reference sequence). CDR3 size: 14 residues. Trimming at V came to 4 bases and at J to 2 bases, leaving 5 bases not matched to a gene. The CDR3 sequence is CASSRNRGQETQYF. CDR3 nucleotides: TGTGCCAGCAGCCGAAACAGGGGACAAGAGACCCAGTACTTC.

The DNA for the CDR3 is TGTGCCATCAGTGATTTGGGACAGGGGCCCTACGAGCAGTACGTC. Residues: CAISDLGQGPYEQYV. The chain recombines TRBV10-3 with TRBJ2-7; 10 bases match TRBD1. This CDR3 is 15 amino acids long. Unmatched junction bases numbered 4, after V lost 3 bases and J lost 2 bases. Germline V CDR1 and CDR2: ENHRY, SYGVKD.

The chain has TRBV3-1 (or the pseudogene TRBV3-2) and TRBJ2-5; 11 positions agree with TRBD1. Germline values: CDR1 LGHDT, CDR2 YNNKEL (reference sequence). The CDR3 is 15 residues long. V gave up 8 bases and J gave up 0 bases; unmatched junction bases: 5. In nucleotides, the CDR3 is TGTGCCAGCTGGACAGGGGGCCTTAACCAAGAGACCCAGTACTTC. This encodes CASWTGGLNQETQYF.

This rearrangement joins TRBV28 to TRBJ2-7, with D perhaps matching TRBD1 (6 bases). V was cut by 6 bases and J by 3 bases, with 18 bases left in between. CDR3 length: 15 amino acids. Germline V gives CDR1 MDHEN, CDR2 SYDVKM. CDR3 nucleotides: TGTGCCAGCAGCACCGCCGGGACACCAAACTACGAGCAGTACTTC. Translation gives CASSTAGTPNYEQYF. Drawing the rest from reference TRBV28 and TRBJ2-7, the complete variable domain is DVKVTQSSRYLVKRTGEKVFLECVQDMDHENMFWYRQDPGLGLRLIYFSYDVKMKEKGDIPEGYSVSREKKERFSLILESASTNQTSMYLCASSTAGTPNYEQYFGPGTRLTVT.

V usage is TRBV5-6 and J usage is TRBJ2-2; 12 nucleotides line up with TRBD1. The CDR3 totals 17 residues. V was clipped by 4 bases and J by 4 bases; unmatched bases: 8. Germline CDR1 reads SGHDT; CDR2 reads YYEEEE. The CDR3 loop is CASSGSGTGGITGELFF. CDR3 in DNA: TGTGCCAGCAGCGGCTCCGGGACAGGGGGCATCACCGGGGAGCTGTTTTTT.

This chain links TRBV9 with TRBJ2-7; 7 positions match TRBD1. The V and J ends lost 4 bases and 0 bases, in that order; junction bases with no gene match: 4. CDR3 length equals 14 residues. CDR1 SGDLS and CDR2 YYNGEE come from the germline V gene. The CDR3 region is CASSLGTASYEQYF. The DNA of the CDR3 is TGTGCCAGCAGCCTCGGGACAGCCTCCTACGAGCAGTACTTC.

As DNA, the CDR3 is TGTGCCAGCAGTTTGTATGTGCCGGCGGGATACGAGCAGTACTTC. Protein product: CASSLYVPAGYEQYF. This chain joins TRBV28 and TRBJ2-7, with D perhaps matching TRBD2 (6 bases). Looked up from germline, CDR1 is MDHEN and CDR2 is SYDVKM. V was shortened by 3 bases and J by 4 bases, with 16 bases between the two germline ends. The CDR3 consists of 15 residues. Looking up the rest from reference TRBV28 and TRBJ2-7 gives the full variable domain: DVKVTQSSRYLVKRTGEKVFLECVQDMDHENMFWYRQDPGLGLRLIYFSYDVKMKEKGDIPEGYSVSREKKERFSLILESASTNQTSMYLCASSLYVPAGYEQYFGPGTRLTVT.

The genes are TRBV19 and TRBJ2-5; TRBD1 is a possible D gene (5 bases). CDR1 LNHDA and CDR2 SQIVND come from the germline V gene (reference sequence). V was trimmed by 3 bases and J by 5 bases, leaving 22 bases between them. CDR3 length: 17 amino acids. CDR3 nucleotides: TGTGCCAGTAGTATGTCTGGGGCCACCGGTCTGGGGGAGACCCAGTACTTC. It is translated as CASSMSGATGLGETQYF.

This clone was observed a single time. The J gene is TRBJ1-1, the V gene TRBV28; TRBD1 is a possible D gene (6 bases). Germline V lookup: CDR1 MDHEN, CDR2 SYDVKM. The CDR3 is 17 residues long. V was clipped by 5 bases and J by 3 bases, with 22 bases between them. In DNA form, the CDR3 reads TGTGCCAGCAGTCCCCCCGGTGCGGGGGCGGTCCACACTGAAGCTTTCTTT. It specifies CASSPPGAGAVHTEAFF.

This clone was detected only once. In nucleotides, the CDR3 is TGTGCCAGCAGTGACGGGAGGTTTCGGAACACTGAAGCTTTCTTT. Translation gives CASSDGRFRNTEAFF. The V and J genes are TRBV2 and TRBJ1-1; D is uncertain. CDR1 is SNHLY, CDR2 FYNNEI, per germline. The ends were cut back, 3 bases at V and 1 base at J, with 12 bases in the middle. CDR3 length: 15 residues.

The rearrangement joins TRBV5-6 to TRBJ1-5; the D is unclear. The CDR3 extends over 14 amino acids. Germline V gene sequence: CDR1 SGHDT, CDR2 YYEEEE. The V end lost 0 bases, the J end lost 1 base, and 5 bases lay between the germline ends. The CDR3 DNA reads TGTGCCAGCAGCTTGGGGCAGAGCAATCAGCCCCAGCATTTT. Translation gives CASSLGQSNQPQHF. The whole variable domain, remainder taken from reference TRBV5-6 and TRBJ1-5, is DAGVTQSPTHLIKTRGQQVTLRCSPKSGHDTVSWYQQALGQGPQFIFQYYEEEERQRGNFPDRFSGHQFPNYSSELNVNALLLGDSALYLCASSLGQSNQPQHFGDGTRLSIL.

The V and J genes are TRBV24-1 and TRBJ2-2; D is perhaps TRBD1 (6 bases). Germline V gene lookup returns CDR1 KGHDR and CDR2 SFDVKD. This CDR3 has 15 amino acids. Trimming cost V 5 bases and J 3 bases, with 12 bases left between them. CDR3 in amino acids: CATSARGQYTGELFF. The CDR3 DNA reads TGTGCCACCAGTGCGAGAGGACAGTACACCGGGGAGCTGTTTTTT.